The T cell receptor (beta chain) under discussion was sequenced for a study of early T cells in non-severe SARS-CoV-2 infection. Germline V CDR1 and CDR2: SGHRS, YFSETQ. V was shortened by 6 bases and J by 0 bases, with 9 bases between the two germline ends. There are 13 residues in the CDR3. In this sample, this clonotype turned up a few times. TCRdb reprocessed the 5' RACE reads with MiXCR, giving one entry per CDR3 protein. The sample yields roughly 99,000 distinct CDR3 sequences, around 10% seen once. Sequencing was performed on whole blood. The chain links TRBV5-1 to TRBJ1-1; D possibly corresponds to TRBD1 (6 bases). This clonotype was obtained from an adult who was a healthcare worker with PCR-confirmed SARS-CoV-2 infection or an uninfected control (not recorded which). The CDR3 bases are TGCGCCAGCAAGAGGGGGTTGAACACTGAAGCTTTCTTT. Translating it yields CASKRGLNTEAFF.